This T cell receptor (beta chain) was sequenced in a study of blood T cell repertoires in COVID-19. Study-wide context: T cells, B-cell-depleted T cells, or PBMCs provided the cDNA or gDNA that served as material.

TCRdb keeps only in-frame clones here, not all; method: immunoSEQ multiplex PCR. The sample yields over 200,000 clones, roughly 90% seen once. Trimming removed 8 bases at V and 1 base at J, with 17 bases between. CDR1 and CDR2 (germline): MRHNA, SNTAGT. The CDR3 spans 15 residues. The chain uses TRBV6-4 and TRBJ1-1, with D maybe TRBD1 (5 bases). The clonotype comes from a woman in her thirties or forties with acute or convalescent COVID-19. Sequenced: peripheral blood. For the CDR3, the DNA is TGTGCCAGCTCGGAATCCAGGGCCCCGAACACTGAAGCTTTCTTT. This codes for CASSESRAPNTEAFF.